The 27 T cell receptor beta chains below all came from one sample that was sequenced in a study of blood T cell repertoires in COVID-19. Assay: immunoSEQ multiplex PCR; the TCRdb copy retains only in-frame clones and omits some. The data show about 200,000 clones, about 85% seen once. Sequencing was carried out using peripheral blood. These receptors were collected from a man aged 60 to 75 with active or convalescent COVID-19.

This clone occurred a few times. The CDR3 nucleotides read TGTGCCAGCAGTGGGACTCGGCAAGAGACCCAGTACTTC. Its translation is CASSGTRQETQYF. V usage is TRBV2 and J usage is TRBJ2-5; D is perhaps TRBD2 (5 bases). CDR3 length equals 13 residues. Germline V lookup: CDR1 SNHLY, CDR2 FYNNEI. V was pared by 4 bases and J by 2 bases, with 8 bases between.

The rearrangement joins TRBV6-5 to TRBJ1-1; 9 bases are a match to TRBD1. The V segment lost 4 bases and the J segment 7 bases; nucleotides outside the gene matches: 7. Germline V gene lookup returns CDR1 MNHEY and CDR2 SVGAGI. The CDR3 runs 14 residues. The CDR3: CASSSPGTGFEAFF. The CDR3 region has the DNA TGTGCCAGCAGTTCACCCGGGACAGGGTTTGAAGCTTTCTTT.

The sample holds a few counts of this clone. The chain carries TRBV4-1 and TRBJ1-1; no definite D call. Germline V gene sequence: CDR1 MGHRA, CDR2 YSYEKL. The CDR3 spans 17 residues. The V gene lost 6 bases and the J gene lost 3 bases, with 23 bases spanning the gap. This chain's CDR3 is CASSPISLRGEDTEAFF. CDR3 DNA: TGCGCCAGCAGTCCAATATCCCTACGGGGTGAGGACACTGAAGCTTTCTTT.

The rearrangement links TRBV9 to TRBJ2-2; the match to TRBD2 covers 8 bases. The CDR3 totals 18 residues. CDR1 and CDR2 from the germline V gene are SGDLS and YYNGEE. The V segment lost 4 bases and the J segment 4 bases; nucleotides outside the gene matches: 15. DNA for the CDR3: TGTGCCAGCAGCACATTTTCGGGAGCGGGGGTCCGCACCGGGGAGCTGTTTTTT. Translated, it gives CASSTFSGAGVRTGELFF.

The chain links TRBV5-1 to TRBJ2-7; D may be TRBD1 (5 bases). CDR1 and CDR2 (germline): SGHRS, YFSETQ. The CDR3 sequence is 14 residues long. Trimming removed 4 bases from V and 3 bases from J, with 14 bases in between. CDR3 in DNA: TGCGCCAGCAGCAGGAGCCAGGGAAGCTACGAGCAGTACTTC. It encodes CASSRSQGSYEQYF.

J is TRBJ2-7 and V is TRBV6-5; TRBD1 aligns across 10 bases. The V gene's germline CDR1 is MNHEY and CDR2 SVGAGI. The CDR3 is made up of 14 amino acids. Trimming cost V 8 bases and J 6 bases; bases outside gene matches: 10. The CDR3 protein is CASCNDRGLSEQYF. The CDR3 DNA reads TGTGCCAGCTGCAATGACAGGGGGCTGTCCGAGCAGTACTTC.

V gene TRBV27 combines with J gene TRBJ1-2; D is unresolved. CDR1 is MNHEY and CDR2 is SMNVEV in the germline V gene (reference sequence). The germline V and J ends were trimmed by 4 bases and 8 bases, with 11 bases remaining between them. This CDR3 comprises 12 residues. The CDR3 DNA follows: TGTGCCAGCAGTTCTTCCACGGGGGGCTACACCTTC. It is translated as CASSSSTGGYTF.

J is TRBJ1-1 and V is TRBV2; the D gene is possibly TRBD1 (5 bases). Germline CDR1 is SNHLY and CDR2 is FYNNEI. V shed 7 bases and J shed 0 bases, with 9 bases lying between them. CDR3 length: 13 residues. CDR3 region: CASNQDMNTEAFF. CDR3 nucleotide sequence: TGTGCCAGCAATCAGGACATGAACACTGAAGCTTTCTTT.

The chain employs TRBV18 and TRBJ1-2; 8 nucleotides align to TRBD1. Germline CDR1 and CDR2: KGHSH and LQKENI. This CDR3 has 14 amino acids. V gave up 2 bases and J gave up 6 bases; unmatched junction bases: 5. CDR3 region: CASSPAGGGHGYTF. DNA of the CDR3: TGTGCCAGCTCACCAGCAGGGGGCGGTCATGGCTACACCTTC.

This chain joins TRBV7-9 and TRBJ2-6; 7 bases align to TRBD1. The germline V gene encodes CDR1 SEHNR and CDR2 FQNEAQ (reference sequence). CDR3 length equals 17 residues. Losses at the gene ends were 0 bases for V and 2 bases for J; bases not matched to a gene: 4. CDR3 DNA sequence: TGTGCCAGCAGCTTAGCGGTAGGGGGCCCTGGGGCCAACGTCCTGACTTTC. Its translation: CASSLAVGGPGANVLTF.

The rearrangement links TRBV25-1 to TRBJ2-5; TRBD2 matches 8 bases. Germline V lookup: CDR1 MGHDK, CDR2 SYGVNS. J gave up 2 bases and V 6 bases, and 8 bases lay outside the gene matches. This CDR3 contains 15 residues. The CDR3 here is CASSGRASGQETQYF. The CDR3 DNA follows: TGTGCCAGCAGCGGGCGGGCTAGCGGGCAAGAGACCCAGTACTTC.

V is TRBV7-9 and J is TRBJ2-3; 11 bases line up with TRBD2. The CDR3 length is 20 residues. Trimming took 5 bases from V and 4 from J; bases not matched to a gene: 20. Germline loops: CDR1 SEHNR, CDR2 FQNEAQ (reference sequence). The CDR3 loop is CASSTVAGGLLLEFPDTQYF. CDR3 nucleotides: TGTGCCAGCAGCACAGTAGCGGGGGGGCTTCTTTTAGAGTTCCCAGATACGCAGTATTTT. Variable domain in full (rest from reference TRBV7-9 and TRBJ2-3): DTGVSQNPRHKITKRGQNVTFRCDPISEHNRLYWYRQTLGQGPEFLTYFQNEAQLEKSRLLSDRFSAERPKGSFSTLEIQRTEQGDSAMYLCASSTVAGGLLLEFPDTQYFGPGTRLTVL.

This clone was seen once. The rearrangement uses TRBV3-1 (or the pseudogene TRBV3-2) and TRBJ1-6; 8 bases map to TRBD1. Germline V CDR1 and CDR2: LGHDT, YNNKEL (reference sequence). V lost 6 bases to trimming and J lost 6 bases; unmatched junction nucleotides: 4. The CDR3 loop spans 14 amino acids. The CDR3 DNA sequence: TGTGCCAGCAGGCAACAGGGGGGTAATTCACCCCTCCACTTT. Amino acids: CASRQQGGNSPLHF.

The chain joins TRBV5-5 to TRBJ1-2, with TRBD1 matching 8 bases. Germline V gene data show CDR1 as SGHKS and CDR2 as YYEKEE (reference sequence). The CDR3 runs 14 residues. V lost 2 bases, J lost 4 bases, and 4 bases stayed unmatched. DNA of the CDR3: TGTGCCAGCAGCTTACCGACAGGGGCCTATGGCTACACCTTC. Translating gives CASSLPTGAYGYTF.

The chain links TRBV5-6 to TRBJ1-1; D unclear. There are 11 residues in the CDR3. Germline V gene sequence: CDR1 SGHDT, CDR2 YYEEEE. The ends were cut back, 4 bases at V and 1 base at J, with 2 bases in the middle. CDR3 in DNA: TGTGCCAGCAGCCAGAACACTGAAGCTTTCTTT. Translation gives CASSQNTEAFF.

The chain recombines TRBV29-1 with TRBJ2-1; D call uncertain. CDR3 length equals 14 residues. Germline V gene sequence: CDR1 SQVTM, CDR2 ANQGSEA. V was pared by 6 bases and J by 0 bases, with 12 bases between. CDR3 amino acids: CSVRNRVSYNEQFF. The CDR3 region has the DNA TGCAGCGTGAGAAACAGAGTCTCCTACAATGAGCAGTTCTTC.

The V gene is TRBV11-2, the J gene TRBJ1-2, with 7 nucleotides matching TRBD1. Per the germline V gene, CDR1 is SGHAT and CDR2 is FQNNGV. The CDR3 runs 16 residues. The ends lost 6 bases at V and 3 bases at J; junction bases unmatched: 13. CDR3 in DNA: TGTGCCAGCAGGAGGGTGGAGAACAGGGGATACTATGGCTACACCTTC. Protein: CASRRVENRGYYGYTF. Combining the CDR3 with reference TRBV11-2 and TRBJ1-2 gives the whole variable domain EAGVAQSPRYKIIEKRQSVAFWCNPISGHATLYWYQQILGQGPKLLIQFQNNGVVDDSQLPKDRFSAERLKGVDSTLKIQPAKLEDSAVYLCASRRVENRGYYGYTFGSGTRLTVV.

The chain joins TRBV6-5 to TRBJ1-1; no reliable D call. The CDR3 length is 13 residues. Between the trimmed V and J ends, which lost 5 bases and 5 bases, there was a span of 12 bases. The germline V gene encodes CDR1 MNHEY and CDR2 SVGAGI. CDR3 DNA: TGTGCCAGCAGTCAGCGGTCCGTGACTGAAGCTTTCTTT. It specifies CASSQRSVTEAFF.

This clone has a single count. The chain employs TRBV3-1 (or the pseudogene TRBV3-2) and TRBJ1-4, with D perhaps TRBD1 (5 bases). The germline CDR1 and CDR2 sequences are LGHDT and YNNKEL (reference sequence). This CDR3 comprises 16 residues. The V and J ends lost 1 base and 7 bases respectively, with 16 bases between them. CDR3 nucleotide sequence: TGTGCCAGCAGCCAAGGCGGTGCAGGGAGGAGTGAAAAACTGTTTTTT. Translating gives CASSQGGAGRSEKLFF.

This sequence joins TRBV7-6 and TRBJ2-1, with D maybe TRBD1 (7 bases). Trimming removed 5 bases from V and 7 bases from J, with 15 bases in between. The CDR3 runs 14 residues. In germline, CDR1 is SGHVS, CDR2 FNYEAQ. Written as DNA, the CDR3 is TGTGCCAGCAGCCCGAGGACAGGAGGGAATGAGCAGTTCTTC. This gives the protein CASSPRTGGNEQFF.

V and J are TRBV9 and TRBJ2-1; the match to TRBD2 covers 10 bases. V lost 1 base to trimming and J lost 6 bases; unmatched junction nucleotides: 7. The germline CDR1 and CDR2 sequences are SGDLS and YYNGEE. There are 16 residues in the CDR3. The CDR3 region is CASSVLVAGGINEQFF. The DNA of the CDR3 is TGTGCCAGCAGCGTATTGGTAGCGGGGGGCATCAATGAGCAGTTCTTC.

V and J are TRBV6-5 and TRBJ1-1; 8 bases line up with TRBD1. The CDR3 consists of 14 residues. The V segment lost 5 bases and the J segment 5 bases; nucleotides outside the gene matches: 7. From germline, CDR1 is MNHEY and CDR2 SVGAGI. CDR3 in amino acids: CASSRQGRDTEAFF. The CDR3 DNA is TGTGCCAGCAGTCGACAGGGGAGAGATACTGAAGCTTTCTTT.

The chain couples TRBV2 to TRBJ2-7, with D hard to call. Between the trimmed V and J ends, which lost 4 bases and 0 bases, there was a span of 4 bases. The CDR3 runs to 12 residues. The germline V gene encodes CDR1 SNHLY and CDR2 FYNNEI. The CDR3 DNA reads TGTGCCAGCAGTGGGAGCTCCTACGAGCAGTACTTC. It specifies CASSGSSYEQYF. The full variable domain, rest sourced from reference TRBV2 and TRBJ2-7, is EPEVTQTPSHQVTQMGQEVILRCVPISNHLYFYWYRQILGQKVEFLVSFYNNEISEKSEIFDDQFSVERPDGSNFTLKIRSTKLEDSAMYFCASSGSSYEQYFGPGTRLTVT.

The V and J genes are TRBV5-1 and TRBJ1-2; no definite D call. The CDR3 extends over 14 amino acids. The germline V gene encodes CDR1 SGHRS and CDR2 YFSETQ. V gave up 0 bases and J gave up 7 bases, with 13 bases separating them. The CDR3 coding sequence is TGCGCCAGCAGCTTGGGACGCAACCCGGGTGGCTACACCTTC. This gives the protein CASSLGRNPGGYTF.

The V call is TRBV10-3, the J call TRBJ2-7, with 9 bases lining up with TRBD1. Germline lookup yields CDR1 ENHRY and CDR2 SYGVKD. The ends lost 7 bases at V and 7 bases at J; junction bases unmatched: 8. CDR3 length: 13 residues. CDR3 loop: CAIKGTGTEEQYF. CDR3 DNA: TGTGCCATCAAGGGGACAGGGACAGAAGAGCAGTACTTC.

This chain connects TRBV27 to TRBJ2-2; possibly TRBD2 for D (6 bases). The CDR3 extends over 16 amino acids. V was cut by 5 bases and J by 2 bases, with 15 bases left in between. Per germline, CDR1 MNHEY and CDR2 SMNVEV (reference sequence). The CDR3 is CASSPSGRGNTGELFF. CDR3 nucleotides: TGTGCCAGCAGTCCTTCGGGGCGGGGAAACACCGGGGAGCTGTTTTTT.

DNA for the CDR3: TGTGCCAGCAGCTCCCGACCGACAGCCCCAATCTATGGCTACACCTTC. As protein: CASSSRPTAPIYGYTF. This rearrangement joins TRBV7-3 to TRBJ1-2; D might be TRBD1 (5 bases). With 4 bases removed from V and 4 bases from J, the gap between germline ends came to 19 bases. The germline V gene has CDR1 SGHTA and CDR2 FQGTGA. The CDR3 runs 16 residues. Using reference TRBV7-3 and TRBJ1-2 for the parts outside the CDR3, the full variable domain is GAGVSQTPSNKVTEKGKYVELRCDPISGHTALYWYRQSLGQGPEFLIYFQGTGAADDSGLPNDRFFAVRPEGSVSTLKIQRTERGDSAVYLCASSSRPTAPIYGYTFGSGTRLTVV.